The 24 T cell receptor beta chains below all came from one sample that was sequenced in a study of Graves' ophthalmopathy and Graves' hyperthyroidism. RNA served as the template for amplifying TCR beta CDR3 regions. In the first round, RT-PCR was carried out with HTBI primers, and a multiplex PCR formed the second round. TCRdb redid the calling of the multiplex PCR reads with MiXCR, one entry per CDR3 protein. The table includes 500,000 to 800,000 distinct CDR3 sequences, approximately 39% detected once. Material for sequencing was peripheral blood. Source of these receptors: an adult man with Graves' ophthalmopathy.

Of note for this clonotype: A much larger clone is a single base away; this may be a read error. The chain joins TRBV7-3 to TRBJ2-7; 7 bases are shared with TRBD1. Germline V gene lookup returns CDR1 SGHTA and CDR2 FQGTGA. The CDR3 covers 14 residues. In nucleotides, the CDR3 is TGTGCCAGCAGCATACAGGGGTCGGGGTACGGGCAGTACTTC. As protein: CASSIQGSGYGQYF.

This clonotype was observed at least ten times. The V and J genes are TRBV29-1 and TRBJ1-2; possible D gene TRBD1, 6 bases. The CDR3 length is 14 residues. The V end was cut by 1 base, the J end by 4 bases, with 13 bases between. The germline V gene encodes CDR1 SQVTM and CDR2 ANQGSEA. In DNA form, the CDR3 reads TGCAGCGTTGAAGTTGGACAGTATATCTATGGCTACACCTTC. Translation gives CSVEVGQYIYGYTF.

About this clonotype: A much larger clone differs by one base, so this may be a read error. Given the absence of the conserved phenylalanine or tryptophan at the CDR3 end, a read error is likely. The rearrangement links TRBV29-1 to TRBJ2-7, with 11 bases identical to TRBD1. The CDR3 totals 13 residues. The V segment lost 4 bases and the J segment 7 bases; nucleotides outside the gene matches: 6. CDR1 SQVTM and CDR2 ANQGSEA come from the germline V gene. The DNA for the CDR3 is TGCAGCGTTGTGGGGACAGGGGGATGGGAGCAGTACCTC. Its protein is CSVVGTGGWEQYL.

This clonotype was counted many times. The CDR3 nucleotides are TGCAGCGCTGGGTTGAGCGTTATCAGCTCCTACGAGCAGTACTTC. This sequence encodes CSAGLSVISSYEQYF. This rearrangement joins TRBV20-1 to TRBJ2-7; D ambiguous. This CDR3 contains 15 residues. Germline CDR1 reads DFQATT; CDR2 reads SNEGSKA (reference sequence).

The V call is TRBV10-3, the J call TRBJ1-1; 7 nucleotides match TRBD1. The CDR3 has 18 amino acids. Unmatched junction bases numbered 21, after V lost 10 bases and J lost 1 base. Germline lookup yields CDR1 ENHRY and CDR2 SYGVKD. CDR3 DNA: TGTGCCAGCAGCTATCTGGAAGCTCCAAGACAGGGGAACACTGAAGCTTTCTTT. Amino acid sequence: CASSYLEAPRQGNTEAFF.

The table lists this clonotype with a few counts. The conserved closing phenylalanine or tryptophan is absent in this CDR3, likely reflecting a read error. It is unclear where the CDR3 begins or ends on the DNA, so no DNA is shown, and the CDR3 is as TCRdb lists it. The CDR3 loop is CSVRGLDR. The chain links TRBV29-1 to TRBJ2-7; the table assigns TRBD2, which was not confirmed against the DNA. The CDR3 length equals 8 residues, ends included. Per the germline V gene, CDR1 is SQVTM and CDR2 is ANQGSEA.

This clonotype was detected ten times or more. The chain carries TRBV5-6 and TRBJ1-2, with D unresolved. V shed 0 bases and J shed 5 bases, with 5 bases lying between them. Germline values: CDR1 SGHDT, CDR2 YYEEEE. This CDR3 has 12 amino acids. CDR3 region: CASSLETYGYTF. The CDR3, as DNA: TGTGCCAGCAGCTTGGAGACATATGGCTACACCTTC. The full variable domain, completed using reference TRBV5-6 and TRBJ1-2, is DAGVTQSPTHLIKTRGQQVTLRCSPKSGHDTVSWYQQALGQGPQFIFQYYEEEERQRGNFPDRFSGHQFPNYSSELNVNALLLGDSALYLCASSLETYGYTFGSGTRLTVV.

J is TRBJ1-5 and V is TRBV25-1; possibly TRBD1 for D (5 bases). V dropped 11 bases and J dropped 1 base, with 12 bases sitting between them. The CDR3 is made up of 13 amino acids. Germline V gene sequence: CDR1 MGHDK, CDR2 SYGVNS. CDR3 loop: CARRRDSNQPQHF. The DNA for the CDR3 is TGTGCCCGTCGCAGGGACAGCAATCAGCCCCAGCATTTT.

The sample holds many counts of this clonotype. The rearrangement uses TRBV2 and TRBJ1-5; 8 bases fit TRBD1. CDR1 and CDR2 from the germline V gene are SNHLY and FYNNEI. The CDR3 has 16 amino acids. Losses at the gene ends were 0 bases for V and 1 base for J; bases not matched to a gene: 2. The DNA of the CDR3 is TGTGCCAGCAGTGAAGCCAGGGGGCTAAGCAATCAGCCCCAGCATTTT. Protein product: CASSEARGLSNQPQHF.

The chain recombines TRBV10-3 with TRBJ1-1; unclear D gene. The germline V gene has CDR1 ENHRY and CDR2 SYGVKD. This CDR3 region has 13 residues. Trimming left V 11 bases short and J 1 base short, with 14 bases between. The CDR3 nucleotides are TGTGCCTCGTATCCGGGTTGGAACACTGAAGCTTTCTTT. Protein sequence: CASYPGWNTEAFF.

The chain carries TRBV7-8 and TRBJ2-7, with D possibly being TRBD1 or TRBD2 (5 bases each). Germline values: CDR1 SGHVS, CDR2 FQNEAQ. Trimming removed 2 bases from V and 1 base from J, with 12 bases in between. This CDR3 region has 15 residues. The CDR3 nucleotides are TGTGCCAGCAGCTTACACGGGGCGCGGTCCTACGAGCAGTACTTC. Protein sequence: CASSLHGARSYEQYF.

The rearrangement uses TRBV7-9 and TRBJ1-2, with D unresolved. V lost 5 bases to trimming and J lost 8 bases, with 15 bases between them. The CDR3 covers 13 residues. Germline CDR1 and CDR2: SEHNR and FQNEAQ (reference sequence). CDR3 protein: CASSSIQSGGYTF. In nucleotides, the CDR3 is TGTGCCAGCAGCAGCATACAGAGCGGAGGCTACACCTTC.

This clonotype was seen many times. V usage is TRBV7-9 and J usage is TRBJ2-7; 14 bases fit TRBD2. Looked up from germline, CDR1 is SEHNR and CDR2 is FQNEAQ (reference sequence). The CDR3 contains 16 residues. The ends lost 4 bases at V and 2 bases at J; junction bases unmatched: 4. The CDR3 protein is CASSSLTSGGAYEQYF. The CDR3 DNA sequence: TGTGCCAGCAGCTCACTGACTAGCGGGGGGGCCTACGAGCAGTACTTC.

With respect to this clonotype: A much bigger clone sits one base away, suggesting this may be a read error. The CDR3 does not close with the conserved phenylalanine or tryptophan, likely indicating a read error. V gene TRBV20-1 combines with J gene TRBJ2-7; possible D gene TRBD1, 6 bases. Germline V gene sequence: CDR1 DFQATT, CDR2 SNEGSKA (reference sequence). V lost 3 bases, J lost 7 bases, and 19 bases lay in between. CDR3 length equals 14 residues. The CDR3 reads CSASRTGPVGEQYI. As DNA, the CDR3 is TGCAGTGCTAGCAGAACAGGGCCGGTGGGAGAGCAGTACATC.

As concerns this clonotype: A clone one base away is much larger, so this may be a read error. The chain uses TRBV2 and TRBJ1-6, with D unclear. In germline, CDR1 is SNHLY, CDR2 FYNNEI. CDR3 length: 14 amino acids. Deletions cut 8 bases from V and 8 bases from J, with 16 bases between. The CDR3 nucleotides are TGTGCCAGCTGTCCAAGGGTCCCCCATTCACCCCTCCACTTT. It specifies CASCPRVPHSPLHF.

There are many counts of this clonotype. The J gene is TRBJ1-2, the V gene TRBV5-1; 8 positions agree with TRBD1. Germline lookup yields CDR1 SGHRS and CDR2 YFSETQ. The CDR3 contains 16 residues. The ends lost 5 bases at V and 4 bases at J; junction bases unmatched: 13. CDR3 in DNA: TGCGCCAGCAGACCCACTGAGACAGGGGCCTTCTATGGCTACACCTTC. Translating gives CASRPTETGAFYGYTF. Variable domain in full (rest from reference TRBV5-1 and TRBJ1-2): KAGVTQTPRYLIKTRGQQVTLSCSPISGHRSVSWYQQTPGQGLQFLFEYFSETQRNKGNFPGRFSGRQFSNSRSEMNVSTLELGDSALYLCASRPTETGAFYGYTFGSGTRLTVV.

CDR3 in DNA: TGTGCCAGCAGGGACAGGGGTAGCATCCTGACTTTC. As protein: CASRDRGSILTF. The chain links TRBV2 to TRBJ2-6; 9 bases map to TRBD1. Germline trimming cut 6 bases from V and 14 bases from J; bases unmatched to any gene: 5. Germline CDR1 and CDR2: SNHLY and FYNNEI. The CDR3 consists of 12 residues.

The V call is TRBV10-3, the J call TRBJ2-7, with 7 bases matching TRBD1. Germline lookup yields CDR1 ENHRY and CDR2 SYGVKD. CDR3 length: 16 amino acids. With V trimmed by 2 bases and J by 0 bases, 7 bases remained unmatched. The CDR3 sequence: CAISEMAGGSSYEQYF. In DNA form, the CDR3 reads TGTGCCATCAGTGAGATGGCAGGGGGAAGCTCCTACGAGCAGTACTTC.

This clonotype was seen ten or more times. The chain joins TRBV2 to TRBJ2-7; 8 nucleotides line up with TRBD1. CDR1 and CDR2 (germline): SNHLY, FYNNEI. The CDR3 is made up of 13 amino acids. The CDR3 nucleotides read TGTGCCAGCAGTGAAGATCCACCGGGACAGGTTAACGTC. Translating it yields CASSEDPPGQVNV.

This clonotype was seen at least ten times. The chain links TRBV19 to TRBJ1-6; 8 nucleotides align to TRBD1. V was clipped by 6 bases and J by 7 bases; unmatched bases: 5. The CDR3 extends over 14 amino acids. Germline V gene data show CDR1 as LNHDA and CDR2 as SQIVND (reference sequence). CDR3 region: CASRGTGRNSPLHF. Written as DNA, the CDR3 is TGTGCCAGTAGGGGGACAGGACGAAATTCACCCCTCCACTTT.

This clonotype was counted ten times or more. The rearrangement joins TRBV7-9 to TRBJ1-2, with D tentatively TRBD1 (5 bases). V was shortened by 5 bases and J by 6 bases, with 16 bases between the two germline ends. Germline assignment: CDR1 SEHNR and CDR2 FQNEAQ (reference sequence). The CDR3 has 14 amino acids. The DNA of the CDR3 is TGTGCCAGCAGCCAGGCGACAGTAGGACATGGCTACACCTTC. Amino acids: CASSQATVGHGYTF.

The rearrangement joins TRBV10-2 to TRBJ1-1; D is ambiguous. Trimming took off 0 bases at V and 4 bases at J, with 9 bases between the two ends. The CDR3 runs 14 residues. Germline V gene sequence: CDR1 WSHSY, CDR2 SAAADI. CDR3 amino acids: CASSESMGITEAFF. CDR3 nucleotides: TGCGCCAGCAGTGAGTCGATGGGGATCACTGAAGCTTTCTTT.

This CDR3 reads CATSGTSGELFF. The CDR3 bases are TGTGCCACCAGTGGGACTAGCGGGGAGCTGTTTTTT. The J gene is TRBJ2-2, the V gene TRBV24-1; TRBD2 agrees at 7 bases. V shed 5 bases and J 7 bases; nucleotides not matched to a gene: 0. The V gene's germline CDR1 is KGHDR and CDR2 SFDVKD. The CDR3 extends over 12 amino acids.

The genes are TRBV5-1 and TRBJ2-2; TRBD2 aligns across 16 bases. The trim removed 4 bases at V and 4 bases at J, leaving 10 bases unmatched. Germline assignment: CDR1 SGHRS and CDR2 YFSETQ. The CDR3 runs to 19 residues. CDR3: CASSTGTSGRARFTGELFF. Written as DNA, the CDR3 is TGCGCCAGCAGCACCGGGACTAGCGGGAGGGCCCGTTTCACCGGGGAGCTGTTTTTT. Based on the CDR3 plus reference TRBV5-1 and TRBJ2-2, the full variable domain is KAGVTQTPRYLIKTRGQQVTLSCSPISGHRSVSWYQQTPGQGLQFLFEYFSETQRNKGNFPGRFSGRQFSNSRSEMNVSTLELGDSALYLCASSTGTSGRARFTGELFFGEGSRLTVL.